This T cell receptor (beta chain) appears in the sequencing data of a study of blood T cell repertoires in COVID-19. About the research overall: Researchers got acute and convalescent COVID-19 samples from the United States, Italy and Spain.

Libraries were prepared by immunoSEQ multiplex PCR; TCRdb keeps only in-frame clonotypes and omits some of them. The sample has under 300,000 clones; roughly nine tenths are singletons. V shed 5 bases, J shed 0 bases, and the junction held 4 bases outside the gene matches. This CDR3 comprises 14 residues. Germline CDR1 SGHTA, CDR2 FQGNSA. The rearrangement joins TRBV7-2 to TRBJ2-7, with 7 bases lining up with TRBD2. The sequence was collected from a man in his sixties with acute or convalescent COVID-19. The sequenced material came from peripheral blood. The CDR3, as DNA: TGTGCCAGCAGCGGAACTAGCGTCTCCTACGAGCAGTACTTC. Translating it yields CASSGTSVSYEQYF.